This section outlines one T cell receptor beta chain sequence together with its context. The CDR3 length is 13 residues. V lost 2 bases to trimming and J lost 5 bases, with 9 bases between them. The germline V gene has CDR1 SEHNR and CDR2 FQNEAQ (reference sequence). This sample is drawn from a study of blood T cell repertoires in COVID-19. For the study at large: Samples representing acute and convalescent COVID-19 were sourced from the United States, Italy and Spain. Sources were T cells, B-cell-depleted T cells, or PBMCs; the material itself was cDNA or gDNA.

Study processing details: Quantification of nucleated cells was approximated via reference gene primer amplification. Assay: immunoSEQ multiplex PCR; the TCRdb copy retains only in-frame clones and omits some. D and trimming were read from the DNA, whereas the V and J calls and clone size are those reported in that table. The data show around 120,000 clones, less than 85% seen once. The sequencing input was peripheral blood. V and J are TRBV7-9 and TRBJ1-1, with no clear D. The TCR sequence derives from a man aged 45 to 65 with acute or convalescent COVID-19. The CDR3 DNA follows: TGTGCCAGCAGCTTACAGGCAGGAACTGAAGCTTTCTTT. Its protein is CASSLQAGTEAFF.